A single T cell receptor beta chain is shown here with its context. Its antigen remains unidentified. Using immunoSEQ multiplex PCR, the repertoire was profiled, and TCRdb retains in-frame clones only, with some absent. Seen here are about half a million clones, approximately 79% observed once, and the top ten hold about 12%. The entry originates in a study of shared clonotypes between healthy human individuals. Study results and caveats: Blood was the sole source, and tissue repertoires probably differ.

This CDR3 has 10 amino acids. V lost 6 bases to trimming and J lost 5 bases, with 8 bases between them. The germline CDR1 and CDR2 sequences are DFQATT and SNEGSKA (reference sequence). Genomic DNA for unsorted samples, which was extracted with the QIAamp DNA Blood Mini kit, came from around 93 million PBMCs. The chain has TRBV20-1 and TRBJ2-7, with D unresolved. What was sequenced was PBMCs. This clonotype was sampled from a woman aged 40 to 50 in good health. Some clones in this sample may be carry-over from other donors' samples. The CDR3: CSAAINEQYF. CDR3 bases: TGCAGTGCAGCCATAAACGAGCAGTACTTC.